What follows are 32 T cell receptor beta chains derived from one specimen sequenced in a study of tumor and adjacent non-tumor tissue in lung cancer. A modified ARM-PCR protocol with three rounds of nested PCR amplified TCRbeta. TCRdb used MiXCR to reprocess the multiplex PCR reads, holding one entry per CDR3 protein. Of 91,000 or so distinct CDR3 sequences listed, 67% are singletons. RNA was extracted from bulk tissue without any cell sorting. The sequencing sample was made of lung tumor tissue. The receptors derive from a man between 60 and 75 years old with non-small cell lung cancer.

This clonotype has a count of ten or more. This chain links TRBV5-4 with TRBJ2-1, with 7 bases identical to TRBD2. CDR3 length equals 18 residues. V shed 6 bases, J shed 2 bases, and the junction held 17 bases outside the gene matches. The V gene's germline CDR1 is SGHNT and CDR2 YYREEE (reference sequence). Written as DNA, the CDR3 is TGTGCCAGCAACCCGGGGGGACCGCATAGGGAAACCTACAATGAGCAGTTCTTC. Translated, it gives CASNPGGPHRETYNEQFF.

This clonotype was counted a single time. The rearrangement links TRBV12-3 or TRBV12-4 to TRBJ1-4; a weak D match, TRBD1 (5 bases). Trimming shortened V by 10 bases and J by 8 bases, and 20 bases separated the two germline ends. There are 14 residues in the CDR3. The CDR3 reads CANSPSGRVEKLFF. DNA for the CDR3: TGTGCCAACAGCCCCTCGGGACGGGTGGAAAAACTGTTTTTT.

Only one count was recorded for this clonotype. The CDR3 carries no conserved terminal phenylalanine or tryptophan, so it likely arises from a read error. V gene TRBV11-3 combines with J gene TRBJ2-5; D not resolved. Germline CDR1 and CDR2: SGHNT and YENEEA. The CDR3 runs to 13 residues. Written as DNA, the CDR3 is TGCGCCAGCAGCTTGGATTTTTCAACAACCCAGTACTAC. Translation: CASSLDFSTTQYY.

This clonotype was counted ten times or more. The V gene is TRBV28, the J gene TRBJ1-2; D ambiguous. Germline CDR1 MDHEN, CDR2 SYDVKM. The length of the CDR3 is 11 residues. With 6 bases removed from V and 5 bases from J, the gap between germline ends came to 7 bases. The CDR3 sequence is CASSGSYGYTF. The CDR3 coding sequence is TGTGCCAGCAGCGGGTCTTATGGCTACACCTTC.

Comment on this clonotype: A read error may be the cause here, since a much bigger clone is one base away. The chain is built from TRBV6-6 and TRBJ2-7, with 10 positions matching TRBD2. Germline loops: CDR1 MNHNY, CDR2 SVGAGI (reference sequence). The CDR3 covers 17 residues. CDR3 amino acids: CVSSYSVVAGGPYEQYF. DNA of the CDR3: TGTGTCAGCAGTTACTCAGTGGTAGCGGGAGGCCCCTACGAGCAGTACTTC.

The chain recombines TRBV29-1 with TRBJ2-3; 10 bases line up with TRBD2. V lost 8 bases, J lost 6 bases, and 11 bases stayed unmatched. This CDR3 is built from 14 residues. Germline V gene data show CDR1 as SQVTM and CDR2 as ANQGSEA. The chain's CDR3 is CSTTSGGAYDTQYF. CDR3 sequence (DNA): TGCAGCACTACCAGCGGGGGGGCCTATGATACGCAGTATTTT.

This clonotype was picked up a small number of times. In this CDR3 the conserved last residue, phenylalanine or tryptophan, is missing, so a read error is likely. V is TRBV10-1 and J is TRBJ2-1, with 7 bases identical to TRBD1. The CDR3 is 16 amino acids. CDR1 is WNHNN and CDR2 is SYGVQD in the germline V gene (reference sequence). The CDR3 protein is CASSKGAGAPYSEQFL. The DNA of the CDR3 is TGCGCCAGCAGTAAGGGGGCAGGGGCCCCCTACAGTGAGCAGTTCTTA.

With respect to this clonotype: The junction does not match germline at one end; this may be a read error. The rearrangement links TRBV29-1 to TRBJ2-6, with D unresolved. This CDR3 spans 14 amino acids. The germline V gene encodes CDR1 SQVTM and CDR2 ANQGSEA. The CDR3 sequence is CSVVVHSRANVLTF. In DNA form, the CDR3 reads TGCAGCGTTGTCGTGCACTCTCGGGCCAACGTCCTGACATTC.

Comment on this clonotype: An end of the junction differs from the germline gene, which may be a read error. The CDR3 DNA reads TGTGCCAGCAGCTCATACGGCGGGACAGGGAGTAAATACGGGCAGTACTTC. It is translated as CASSSYGGTGSKYGQYF. The chain is built from TRBV7-9 and TRBJ2-7, with 9 nucleotides matching TRBD1. This CDR3 is built from 17 residues. Germline CDR1 and CDR2: SEHNR and FQNEAQ (reference sequence).

CDR3 sequence: CAISQDWGGWVKPQHF. DNA for the CDR3: TGCGCCATCAGTCAAGATTGGGGGGGGTGGGTTAAGCCCCAGCATTTT. The rearrangement links TRBV4-3 to TRBJ1-5; TRBD1 might be the D (5 bases). Germline-derived CDR1 and CDR2 are LGHNA and YSLEER. The length of the CDR3 is 16 residues. V lost 10 bases, J lost 8 bases, and 27 bases lay in between.

Details on this clonotype: At one end, the junction sequence differs from germline, possibly due to a read error. The chain couples TRBV6-5 to TRBJ2-1, with D possibly TRBD1 on 5 matching bases. CDR3 size: 17 residues. Per germline, CDR1 MNHEY and CDR2 SVGAGI. CDR3 coding DNA: TGTGCCAGAAGTTACCCGGGCGGTTCAGGGATCAGCAATGAGCGGTTCTTC. It translates to CARSYPGGSGISNERFF.

Of note for this clonotype: Germline is not matched at one junction end, which may reflect a read error. The rearrangement links TRBV7-9 to TRBJ1-2, with a possible D match to TRBD1 (6 bases). The germline V gene encodes CDR1 SEHNR and CDR2 FQNEAQ (reference sequence). The CDR3 length is 14 residues. CDR3 sequence: CASSPPRTDYGYTF. CDR3 coding DNA: TGTGCAAGCAGCCCCCCCCGGACAGACTATGGCTACACCTTC.

This clonotype was observed at least ten times. The genes are TRBV2 and TRBJ2-1; no clear D. The CDR3 sequence is 11 residues long. Germline assignment: CDR1 SNHLY and CDR2 FYNNEI. Trimming removed 1 base from V and 11 bases from J, with 6 bases in between. The CDR3 spells CASSEGNKQFF. DNA for the CDR3: TGTGCCAGCAGTGAAGGGAATAAGCAGTTCTTC.

This chain uses TRBV5-1 with TRBJ2-3; no definite D call. Trimming cost V 0 bases and J 4 bases, with 12 bases left between them. The CDR3 sequence is 15 residues long. From germline, CDR1 is SGHRS and CDR2 YFSETQ. Here the CDR3 reads CASSLGNLYADTQYF. CDR3 bases: TGCGCCAGCAGCTTGGGAAATTTGTATGCAGATACGCAGTATTTT. The full variable domain, its missing parts supplied by reference TRBV5-1 and TRBJ2-3, is KAGVTQTPRYLIKTRGQQVTLSCSPISGHRSVSWYQQTPGQGLQFLFEYFSETQRNKGNFPGRFSGRQFSNSRSEMNVSTLELGDSALYLCASSLGNLYADTQYFGPGTRLTVL.

A remark on this clonotype: This may arise from a read error, as a much more abundant clone is one base away. In nucleotides, the CDR3 is TGTGCCAACAGTGTAGCTAGAGATACGCAGTATTTT. As protein: CANSVARDTQYF. The genes are TRBV28 and TRBJ2-3; D is uncertain. Germline V CDR1 and CDR2: MDHEN, SYDVKM. CDR3 length: 12 amino acids.

About this clonotype itself: The junction departs from germline at one end; a sequencing error may be responsible. The rearrangement joins TRBV10-3 to TRBJ2-2; 8 bases agree with TRBD2. The CDR3 is 16 amino acids. Germline CDR1 is ENHRY and CDR2 is SYGVKD. Written as DNA, the CDR3 is TGTGCCATCAGTAAGTCGGCAAAGCGGGAGTCCGGGGAGCTGTTTTTT. This codes for CAISKSAKRESGELFF.

The chain couples TRBV7-2 to TRBJ1-4; TRBD1 matches 7 bases. The length of the CDR3 is 14 residues. Trimming cost V 5 bases and J 8 bases; bases outside gene matches: 8. The germline V gene has CDR1 SGHTA and CDR2 FQGNSA. CDR3 DNA: TGTGCCAGCAGCACTGACAGGGACGGAGAAAAACTGTTTTTT. Residues: CASSTDRDGEKLFF.

In its sample, this clonotype was seen many times. The V and J genes are TRBV12-3 or TRBV12-4 and TRBJ1-5; 7 bases agree with TRBD1. This CDR3 has 14 residues. Germline trimming cut 5 bases from V and 4 bases from J; bases unmatched to any gene: 5. The CDR3 region has the DNA TGTGCCAGCAGTCTCGGGACAGAGAATCAGCCCCAGCATTTT. Translation gives CASSLGTENQPQHF.

Points on this clonotype: The junction shows a germline mismatch at one end, possibly a read error. CDR3 DNA sequence: TGTAGCGTTGACCTCAGGGGGGCCCTAGATGAGGAGTTCTTC. Translated: CSVDLRGALDEEFF. This chain connects TRBV29-1 to TRBJ2-1; D is perhaps TRBD1 (7 bases). The CDR3 consists of 14 residues. CDR1 and CDR2 from the germline V gene are SQVTM and ANQGSEA.

The chain couples TRBV6-6 to TRBJ1-4, with unresolved D. The V and J ends lost 7 bases and 8 bases respectively, with 14 bases between them. The CDR3 covers 13 residues. CDR1 is MNHNY, CDR2 SVGAGI, per germline (reference sequence). The CDR3 reads CASISGGGEKLFF. CDR3 in DNA: TGTGCCAGCATCTCCGGAGGCGGAGAAAAACTGTTTTTT.

This clonotype appeared a few times. This may stem from a read error, because a much larger clone lies one nucleotide away. V usage is TRBV12-3 or TRBV12-4 and J usage is TRBJ2-2; TRBD1 is a possible D gene (6 bases). This CDR3 contains 14 residues. CDR3 protein: CVSNLRGVTGELFF. CDR3 sequence (DNA): TGTGTCAGCAACCTCAGGGGAGTCACCGGGGAGCTGTTTTTT.

Details on this clonotype: At one end the junction does not follow the germline gene, possibly because of a read error. The chain employs TRBV16 and TRBJ2-6; D is ambiguous. The length of the CDR3 is 16 residues. Germline V gene data show CDR1 as KGHSY and CDR2 as FQNENV. This CDR3 is CASSQSTLSVANVLTF. CDR3 sequence (DNA): TGTGCCAGCAGCCAATCTACCCTTTCTGTGGCCAACGTCCTGACTTTC.

A remark on this clonotype: At one of its ends the junction is not consistent with the germline gene, which may arise from a read error. The V call is TRBV4-3, the J call TRBJ2-2; D may be TRBD2 (6 bases). There are 17 residues in the CDR3. CDR1 is LGHNA, CDR2 YSLEER, per germline. The CDR3 coding sequence is TGTGCCAGCAGCCGAGACCCTACCGGGACCGCGGGAGGGGAGCTGTTTTTT. It specifies CASSRDPTGTAGGELFF.

The chain recombines TRBV2 with TRBJ2-7; 9 nucleotides agree with TRBD1. The CDR3 contains 13 residues. The germline V gene encodes CDR1 SNHLY and CDR2 FYNNEI. The ends lost 8 bases at V and 4 bases at J; junction bases unmatched: 6. CDR3 sequence: CASEGTGRYEQYF. In DNA, the CDR3 is TGTGCCAGCGAGGGGACAGGGAGATACGAGCAGTACTTC.

V gene TRBV6-1 combines with J gene TRBJ1-5; perhaps TRBD1 as D (5 bases). The CDR3 loop spans 18 amino acids. Trimming removed 6 bases at V and 5 bases at J, with 26 bases between. CDR1 MNHNS and CDR2 SASEGT come from the germline V gene. The CDR3 DNA reads as TGTGCCAGCAGCATGGACAAGGGGCTATTAATAAGCGATCAGCCCCAGCATTTT. Amino acids: CASSMDKGLLISDQPQHF.

This clonotype has just a few counts. A much larger clone differs from this one at a single base, so this may be a read error. J is TRBJ2-3 and V is TRBV20-1; D tentatively fits TRBD1 or TRBD2 (5 bases each). This CDR3 is built from 11 residues. Per the germline V gene, CDR1 is DFQATT and CDR2 is SNEGSKA (reference sequence). The V and J ends lost 1 base and 8 bases respectively, with 7 bases between them. CDR3 protein: CSARVGGTQYF. The CDR3 DNA reads TGCAGTGCTAGAGTTGGGGGTACGCAGTATTTT.

As regards this clonotype: A single base separates this from a much larger clone, so it may be a read error. The chain carries TRBV20-1 and TRBJ2-5; D possibly corresponds to TRBD1 (5 bases). The CDR3 spans 14 residues. The V gene's germline CDR1 is DFQATT and CDR2 SNEGSKA (reference sequence). V lost 4 bases to trimming and J lost 7 bases, with 19 bases between them. DNA for the CDR3: TGCAGTGCTACCCAAACTACAGGAGTAGGGACCCAGTACTTC. It translates to CSATQTTGVGTQYF.

Points on this clonotype: Without the conserved terminal phenylalanine or tryptophan, this CDR3 likely stems from a read error. The V gene is TRBV29-1, the J gene TRBJ1-2; no firm D call. CDR1 and CDR2 (germline): SQVTM, ANQGSEA. CDR3 length equals 12 residues. Trimming took off 6 bases at V and 2 bases at J, with 10 bases between the two ends. CDR3 in amino acids: CSVVSHNYGYTL. CDR3 in DNA: TGCAGCGTCGTAAGTCACAACTATGGCTACACCCTC.

This clonotype was seen a few times. This rearrangement joins TRBV11-2 to TRBJ2-7; 11 nucleotides line up with TRBD1. The CDR3 loop spans 14 amino acids. V trimming: 7 bases; J trimming: 4 bases; junction bases outside the gene matches: 6. From germline, CDR1 is SGHAT and CDR2 FQNNGV. The CDR3 region has the DNA TGTGCCAGCAACTCGGGACAGGGGGTTTACGAGCAGTACTTC. Encoded protein: CASNSGQGVYEQYF.

As for this clonotype: One end of the junction fails to match germline, which may point to a read error. This sequence joins TRBV6-5 and TRBJ2-4, with D possibly matching TRBD1 (5 bases). The CDR3 contains 14 residues. Germline V lookup: CDR1 MNHEY, CDR2 SVGAGI. The CDR3 DNA is TGTGCCAGCAGCGCGGCATTGGACAAAAACATTCAGCACTTC. This sequence encodes CASSAALDKNIQHF.

The rearrangement links TRBV29-1 to TRBJ2-1; a possible D gene is TRBD1 (5 bases). This CDR3 is 13 amino acids long. The ends were cut back, 7 bases at V and 10 bases at J, with 20 bases in the middle. Germline values: CDR1 SQVTM, CDR2 ANQGSEA. The CDR3 DNA reads TGCAGCGCTGGACAAGACTTCCTTGGCGAGCAGTTCTTC. Its protein is CSAGQDFLGEQFF.

This clonotype came up a few times. A much larger clone is a single base away; this may be a read error. The J gene is TRBJ1-4, the V gene TRBV6-5; D unclear. The germline V gene has CDR1 MNHEY and CDR2 SVGAGI. Trimming stripped 8 bases from V and 8 bases from J, with 12 bases between. The CDR3 has 12 amino acids. CDR3 DNA sequence: TGTGCCAGCGGAGGCAGCGGCGAAAAACTGTTTTTT. Protein: CASGGSGEKLFF.